One and the same sample provided the 11 T cell receptor beta chains below, sequenced in a study of molecular identifiers for immune sequencing clone quantification. TCRdb passed the PCR reads through MiXCR, listing each CDR3 protein once. This sample has over 600,000 distinct CDR3 sequences, with about 20% found just once. The sequencing sample was made of naive CD8+ T cells from blood, with Jurkat cell RNA spiked in. Subset specified: FACS-sorted CD8+CD4-CCR7+CD45RA+ naive T cells. Receptor source: a human donor in good health. Some libraries in this study had Jurkat cell RNA spiked in.

This clonotype has ten or more counts. This chain connects TRBV7-9 to TRBJ2-3; 10 bases match TRBD2. Losses at the gene ends were 4 bases for V and 0 bases for J; bases not matched to a gene: 19. The CDR3 is 21 amino acids. From germline, CDR1 is SEHNR and CDR2 FQNEAQ (reference sequence). The CDR3 sequence: CASSSTPGLAEIRPSTDTQYF. The CDR3, as DNA: TGTGCCAGCAGCTCAACGCCCGGACTAGCGGAGATTAGGCCTAGCACAGATACGCAGTATTTT.

This clonotype was recorded at least ten times. This chain's CDR3 is CASRRGTSGSLGDTQYF. CDR3 sequence (DNA): TGTGCCAGCAGACGAGGGACTAGCGGGAGCCTTGGAGATACGCAGTATTTT. This chain uses TRBV27 with TRBJ2-3; TRBD2 matches at 14 bases. CDR1 MNHEY and CDR2 SMNVEV come from the germline V gene (reference sequence). V shed 6 bases and J 5 bases; nucleotides not matched to a gene: 10. The CDR3 is made up of 17 amino acids.

The rearrangement joins TRBV4-1 to TRBJ1-5; D unresolved. Deletions cut 4 bases from V and 3 bases from J, with 10 bases between. CDR1 is MGHRA and CDR2 is YSYEKL in the germline V gene. The CDR3 covers 14 residues. The CDR3 spells CASSPWADNQPQHF. In DNA form, the CDR3 reads TGCGCCAGCAGCCCCTGGGCAGACAATCAGCCCCAGCATTTT.

In its sample, this clonotype was seen a few times. The chain combines TRBV3-1 with TRBJ1-2, with D hard to call. Per germline, CDR1 LGHDT and CDR2 YNNKEL (reference sequence). CDR3 length: 16 amino acids. Trimming shortened V by 0 bases and J by 4 bases, and 15 bases separated the two germline ends. CDR3 nucleotides: TGTGCCAGCAGCCAAGAGACACACGATGCTACCTATGGCTACACCTTC. This codes for CASSQETHDATYGYTF.

This clonotype was recorded many times. This sequence joins TRBV28 and TRBJ2-1, with 8 bases identical to TRBD2. Germline CDR1 reads MDHEN; CDR2 reads SYDVKM. This CDR3 spans 19 amino acids. V shed 8 bases, J shed 2 bases, and the junction held 20 bases outside the gene matches. CDR3 region: CASRGSAPTSARPYNEQFF. For the CDR3, the DNA is TGTGCCAGCCGGGGGTCCGCTCCGACTAGCGCACGGCCCTACAATGAGCAGTTCTTC.

This clonotype has ten or more counts. This rearrangement joins TRBV7-9 to TRBJ2-7, with a tentative D call TRBD1 (6 bases). The germline V and J ends were trimmed by 6 bases and 3 bases, with 15 bases remaining between them. Per germline, CDR1 SEHNR and CDR2 FQNEAQ (reference sequence). This CDR3 has 14 amino acids. This CDR3 is CASRPLSGDYEQYF. CDR3 nucleotides: TGTGCCAGCAGACCTCTCTCAGGGGACTACGAGCAGTACTTC.

This clonotype has ten or more counts. The genes are TRBV4-1 and TRBJ2-3, with a weak D call TRBD2 (5 bases). V lost 4 bases to trimming and J lost 0 bases, with 17 bases between them. CDR1 and CDR2 (germline): MGHRA, YSYEKL. This CDR3 is 17 amino acids long. For the CDR3, the DNA is TGCGCCAGCAGCCCCGGGAAGGCGGACCTTAGCACAGATACGCAGTATTTT. Translated, it gives CASSPGKADLSTDTQYF.

This clonotype was counted many times. CDR3 in amino acids: CASSQLGLIENEQFF. CDR3 coding DNA: TGTGCCAGCAGCCAACTTGGATTGATTGAGAATGAGCAGTTCTTC. This sequence joins TRBV7-6 and TRBJ2-1; D is undetermined. This CDR3 is 15 amino acids long. Germline V lookup: CDR1 SGHVS, CDR2 FNYEAQ. Trimming took off 5 bases at V and 7 bases at J, with 18 bases between the two ends.

This clonotype was counted once. The conserved final phenylalanine or tryptophan is absent from the CDR3, which likely points to a read error. V is TRBV7-9 and J is TRBJ2-1; no clear D gene. Germline loops: CDR1 SEHNR, CDR2 FQNEAQ (reference sequence). Trimming stripped 3 bases from V and 5 bases from J, with 8 bases between. This CDR3 region has 13 residues. CDR3 protein: CASSLFRNNEQFL. The CDR3, as DNA: TGTGCCAGCAGCTTGTTCCGGAACAATGAGCAGTTCCTC.

This clonotype was detected a few times. The chain's CDR3 is CASSPTSSETQYF. Here the CDR3 DNA reads TGTGCCAGCTCACCAACCTCCTCGGAGACCCAGTACTTC. The chain recombines TRBV18 with TRBJ2-5; D gene ambiguous. With 2 bases removed from V and 5 bases from J, the gap between germline ends came to 9 bases. The CDR3 has 13 amino acids. Germline CDR1 KGHSH, CDR2 LQKENI.

This chain connects TRBV5-1 to TRBJ1-3, with D perhaps matching TRBD1 (5 bases). Germline lookup yields CDR1 SGHRS and CDR2 YFSETQ. Trimming took 0 bases from V and 2 from J, leaving 12 bases between them. The CDR3 consists of 16 residues. CDR3 protein: CASSLVRGMAGNTIYF. CDR3 nucleotide sequence: TGCGCCAGCAGCTTGGTTCGGGGGATGGCTGGAAACACCATATATTTT.